The 20 T cell receptor beta chains in this list originate from one sample, sequenced in a study of shared clonotypes between healthy human individuals. CD45RO negativity and positive selection for CCR7 defined naive CD8 cells, a population that excluded terminally differentiated effector memory CD45RA+ cells. Assay: immunoSEQ multiplex PCR; the TCRdb copy retains only in-frame clones and omits some. This sample has roughly 590,000 clones, with roughly 95% found just once. Specimen: naive CD8+ T cells sorted from blood. All receptors come from a woman in her 30s in good health.

The chain links TRBV5-1 to TRBJ1-3; D not resolved. V lost 0 bases to trimming and J lost 0 bases, with 7 bases between them. Per the germline V gene, CDR1 is SGHRS and CDR2 is YFSETQ. The CDR3 contains 15 residues. The CDR3 spells CASSLGDYSGNTIYF. The CDR3 DNA reads as TGCGCCAGCAGCTTGGGGGATTACTCTGGAAACACCATATATTTT.

The genes are TRBV5-1 and TRBJ1-2, with a weak D call TRBD1 (5 bases). V gave up 1 base and J gave up 3 bases, with 13 bases separating them. The germline gives CDR1 SGHRS, CDR2 YFSETQ. The CDR3 has 15 amino acids. The CDR3 loop reads CASSLIIGAYYGYTF. DNA of the CDR3: TGCGCCAGCAGCTTGATTATAGGGGCCTACTATGGCTACACCTTC.

This chain joins TRBV27 and TRBJ1-4, with 7 bases fitting TRBD1. The ends lost 3 bases at V and 7 bases at J; junction bases unmatched: 14. This CDR3 contains 17 residues. The germline CDR1 and CDR2 sequences are MNHEY and SMNVEV (reference sequence). The CDR3 here is CASSLSYRGELGEKLFF. The DNA for the CDR3 is TGTGCCAGCAGTTTGTCCTACAGGGGAGAATTAGGTGAAAAACTGTTTTTT.

This clone was observed once. CDR3 in amino acids: CASSPATSGTDTQYF. CDR3 nucleotide sequence: TGTGCCAGCAGTCCGGCGACTAGCGGCACAGATACGCAGTATTTT. This sequence joins TRBV27 and TRBJ2-3, with 8 bases that match TRBD2. V trimming: 5 bases; J trimming: 1 base; junction bases outside the gene matches: 5. Germline assignment: CDR1 MNHEY and CDR2 SMNVEV (reference sequence). This CDR3 has 15 residues.

V is TRBV7-2 and J is TRBJ2-7; 9 bases are a match to TRBD2. V lost 4 bases, J lost 5 bases, and 9 bases stayed unmatched. The CDR3 covers 15 residues. Germline assignment: CDR1 SGHTA and CDR2 FQGNSA. The CDR3 DNA reads as TGTGCCAGCAGCTCCCTAGCGGGACTGCGAGACGAGCAGTACTTC. It encodes CASSSLAGLRDEQYF. Full variable domain (missing parts from reference TRBV7-2 and TRBJ2-7): GAGVSQSPSNKVTEKGKDVELRCDPISGHTALYWYRQSLGQGLEFLIYFQGNSAPDKSGLPSDRFSAERTGGSVSTLTIQRTQQEDSAVYLCASSSLAGLRDEQYFGPGTRLTVT.

The CDR3, as DNA: TGTGCCACCAGCACTCGGACAGGGGCCAATGGCTACACCTTC. Translating it yields CATSTRTGANGYTF. This chain connects TRBV15 to TRBJ1-2; 9 nucleotides align to TRBD1. The CDR3 spans 14 residues. Germline values: CDR1 LNHNV, CDR2 YYDKDF (reference sequence). Trimming at V came to 4 bases and at J to 6 bases, leaving 6 bases not matched to a gene. Complete variable domain (other parts from reference TRBV15 and TRBJ1-2): DAMVIQNPRYQVTQFGKPVTLSCSQTLNHNVMYWYQQKSSQAPKLLFHYYDKDFNNEADTPDNFQSRRPNTSFCFLDIRSPGLGDTAMYLCATSTRTGANGYTFGSGTRLTVV.

The J gene is TRBJ1-4, the V gene TRBV27; TRBD1 is a possible D gene (5 bases). Per the germline V gene, CDR1 is MNHEY and CDR2 is SMNVEV (reference sequence). V shed 0 bases and J shed 10 bases, with 12 bases lying between them. The CDR3 is 14 residues long. CDR3 loop: CASSLSTGGGKLFF. DNA of the CDR3: TGTGCCAGCAGTTTATCGACGGGGGGTGGAAAACTGTTTTTT.

The CDR3 region has the DNA TGTGCCTGGAGTGACGACAGGAACACCGGGGAGCTGTTTTTT. Protein product: CAWSDDRNTGELFF. This chain links TRBV30 with TRBJ2-2; D might be TRBD1 (5 bases). The germline CDR1 and CDR2 sequences are GTSNPN and SVGIG (reference sequence). The CDR3 has 14 amino acids. The ends were cut back, 1 base at V and 1 base at J, with 7 bases in the middle.

The chain links TRBV10-1 to TRBJ2-5; a possible D gene is TRBD1 (5 bases). Trimming removed 5 bases from V and 7 bases from J, with 17 bases in between. CDR3 length: 14 residues. The V gene's germline CDR1 is WNHNN and CDR2 SYGVQD (reference sequence). The CDR3 here is CASSPEDGAMTQYF. The CDR3 DNA follows: TGCGCCAGCAGTCCAGAGGATGGGGCGATGACCCAGTACTTC.

The chain couples TRBV10-2 to TRBJ1-1; 9 nucleotides agree with TRBD1. This CDR3 has 14 amino acids. Germline V gives CDR1 WSHSY, CDR2 SAAADI. J was trimmed by 1 base and V by 7 bases; bases with no gene match: 4. In nucleotides, the CDR3 is TGCGCCAGCATCTGGGGACAGGGGAACACTGAAGCTTTCTTT. It translates to CASIWGQGNTEAFF.

This sequence joins TRBV5-1 and TRBJ1-5, with TRBD1 identical over 7 bases. The V gene's germline CDR1 is SGHRS and CDR2 YFSETQ. V shed 4 bases, J shed 3 bases, and the junction held 7 bases outside the gene matches. The CDR3 runs to 15 residues. The CDR3 is CASSLTGDTNQPQHF. The CDR3 DNA sequence: TGCGCCAGCAGCCTTACAGGGGACACCAATCAGCCCCAGCATTTT.

In regard to this clone: Other nucleotide sequences in the sample specify the same CDR3. The chain combines TRBV5-1 with TRBJ2-1, with D perhaps TRBD2 (5 bases). The germline CDR1 and CDR2 sequences are SGHRS and YFSETQ. V dropped 5 bases and J dropped 4 bases, with 10 bases sitting between them. The CDR3 runs 13 residues. This CDR3 reads CASSSDYYNEQFF. CDR3 nucleotide sequence: TGCGCCAGCAGTAGTGACTATTACAATGAGCAGTTCTTC.

The chain recombines TRBV6-6 with TRBJ2-7; 8 positions match TRBD1. CDR1 and CDR2 (germline): MNHNY, SVGAGI (reference sequence). V was pared by 2 bases and J by 5 bases, with 8 bases of the junction left unmatched. The CDR3 is made up of 15 amino acids. The CDR3 DNA is TGTGCCAGCAGTTACCCGCGACAGGGGAATCACGAGCAGTACTTC. Its protein is CASSYPRQGNHEQYF.

J is TRBJ1-1 and V is TRBV19; D is unclear. CDR1 is LNHDA, CDR2 SQIVND, per germline (reference sequence). The V and J ends lost 4 bases and 1 base respectively, with 7 bases between them. This CDR3 has 13 residues. This chain's CDR3 is CASSRTENTEAFF. The CDR3 DNA follows: TGTGCCAGTAGTAGGACGGAGAACACTGAAGCTTTCTTT.

The chain has TRBV6-6 and TRBJ1-3; TRBD1 is a possible D gene (6 bases). This CDR3 region has 15 residues. V was pared by 0 bases and J by 4 bases, with 10 bases between. Germline V lookup: CDR1 MNHNY, CDR2 SVGAGI (reference sequence). The CDR3 DNA sequence: TGTGCCAGCAGTTACTCAACAGGGTTCGGAAACACCATATATTTT. It translates to CASSYSTGFGNTIYF.

The J gene is TRBJ2-7, the V gene TRBV27, with D possibly being TRBD1 or TRBD2 (5 bases each). The V gene's germline CDR1 is MNHEY and CDR2 SMNVEV (reference sequence). The CDR3 totals 13 residues. V lost 3 bases and J 5 bases, leaving 11 bases between the germline ends. The DNA for the CDR3 is TGTGCCAGCAGTTTTCTCGGGGCCGACGAGCAGTACTTC. Protein product: CASSFLGADEQYF.

The J gene is TRBJ2-3, the V gene TRBV28; 10 bases agree with TRBD2. The CDR3 length is 17 residues. Germline V lookup: CDR1 MDHEN, CDR2 SYDVKM. J was trimmed by 4 bases and V by 6 bases; bases with no gene match: 13. Written as DNA, the CDR3 is TGTGCCAGCAGCCAAAATCCTAGCGGGAGCTTGCCAGATACGCAGTATTTT. Amino acids: CASSQNPSGSLPDTQYF.

This chain connects TRBV5-1 to TRBJ2-7, with 9 bases matching TRBD2. The length of the CDR3 is 17 residues. Trimming cost V 0 bases and J 0 bases; bases outside gene matches: 7. CDR1 and CDR2 (germline): SGHRS, YFSETQ. The CDR3 is CASSLALSSGSSYEQYF. The CDR3 DNA follows: TGCGCCAGCAGCTTGGCCTTGAGTAGCGGGAGCTCCTACGAGCAGTACTTC.

The chain recombines TRBV9 with TRBJ1-3; tentative D call: TRBD1 (5 bases). The CDR3 contains 16 residues. From germline, CDR1 is SGDLS and CDR2 YYNGEE. With 2 bases removed from V and 0 bases from J, the gap between germline ends came to 12 bases. CDR3 amino acids: CASSVGRQSSGNTIYF. The CDR3 region has the DNA TGTGCCAGCAGCGTGGGACGTCAGAGCTCTGGAAACACCATATATTTT.

The rearrangement joins TRBV29-1 to TRBJ2-7; D is unresolved. Between the trimmed V and J ends, which lost 6 bases and 2 bases, there was a span of 23 bases. The CDR3 extends over 16 amino acids. Germline loops: CDR1 SQVTM, CDR2 ANQGSEA. The CDR3 protein is CSVGGDLTQLTYEQYF. Written as DNA, the CDR3 is TGCAGCGTCGGTGGAGACCTAACCCAGCTTACCTACGAGCAGTACTTC.